The TCR beta chain under discussion was sequenced for a study of blood T cells in healthy people across ages. Findings of the study overall: When set beside aged donors, long-lived donors presented more naive CD4+ cells and higher diversity.

Around 9.5 milliliters of peripheral blood were drawn from each donor. This clonotype was detected once. Its antigen remains unidentified. It was with a sample-barcoded 5' primer and a J-beta primer mix that a second PCR of about 7 to 12 cycles was run. TCRdb independently ran MiXCR on the 5' RACE reads; one entry per CDR3 protein. The data hold around 1,900,000 distinct CDR3 sequences, with 39% observed a single time. This CDR3 spans 16 amino acids. Germline CDR1 reads KGHDR; CDR2 reads SFDVKD. V lost 1 base and J lost 5; bases outside the gene matches: 5. The sequence was obtained from a human donor in good health. Source material: blood. The genes are TRBV24-1 and TRBJ1-5, with 9 bases identical to TRBD1. Written as DNA, the CDR3 is TGTGCCACCAGTGATTTCGGGACAGGGACCGATCAGCCCCAGCATTTT. Protein sequence: CATSDFGTGTDQPQHF.